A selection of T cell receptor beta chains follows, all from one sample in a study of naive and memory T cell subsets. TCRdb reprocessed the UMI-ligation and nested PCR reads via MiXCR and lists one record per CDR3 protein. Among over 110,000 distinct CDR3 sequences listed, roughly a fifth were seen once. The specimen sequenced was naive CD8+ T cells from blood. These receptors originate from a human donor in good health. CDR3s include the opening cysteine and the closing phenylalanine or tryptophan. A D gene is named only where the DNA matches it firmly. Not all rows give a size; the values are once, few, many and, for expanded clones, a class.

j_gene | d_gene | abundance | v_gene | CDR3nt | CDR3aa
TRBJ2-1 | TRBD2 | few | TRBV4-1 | TGCGCCAGCAGCCAAGACGCACTAGCGGGAGTGTCCTACAATGAGCAGTTCTTC | CASSQDALAGVSYNEQFF
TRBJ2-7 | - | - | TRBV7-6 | TGTGCCAGCAGCCACCTTGTTGGGCCCTACGAGCAGTACTTC | CASSHLVGPYEQYF
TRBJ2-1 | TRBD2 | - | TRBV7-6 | TGTGCCAGCAGCCCGCAAACTAGCGGGAGGGCCGATGAGCAGTTCTTC | CASSPQTSGRADEQFF
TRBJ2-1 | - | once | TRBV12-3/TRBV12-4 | TGTGCCAGCAGTTTCGTGACGGGAGAGGCCCGGGAGCAGTTCTTC | CASSFVTGEAREQFF
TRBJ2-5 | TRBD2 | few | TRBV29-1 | TGCAGCGTTGAAGCAACCTGGACTAGCAAAGAGACCCAGTACTTC | CSVEATWTSKETQYF
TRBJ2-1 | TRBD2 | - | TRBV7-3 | TGTGCCAGCAGCCCGCGGACTAGCGGGAGGGCCTCCTACAATGAGCAGTTCTTC | CASSPRTSGRASYNEQFF
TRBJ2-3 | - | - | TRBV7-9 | TGTGCCAGCAGCCATCCACAGGCAAACACAGATACGCAGTATTTT | CASSHPQANTDTQYF
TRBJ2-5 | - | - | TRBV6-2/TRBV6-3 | TGTGCCAGCAGTTACTCAGAGACCCAGTACTTC | CASSYSETQYF
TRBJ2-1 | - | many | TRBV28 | TGTGCCAGCAGTTTGCTGAGCAATGAGCAGTTCTTC | CASSLLSNEQFF
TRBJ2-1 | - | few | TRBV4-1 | TGCGCCAGCAGCCAAGATTTTATGGCAGGCAATGAGCAGTTCTTC | CASSQDFMAGNEQFF
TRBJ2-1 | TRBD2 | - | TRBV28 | TGTGCCAGCAGCCTAGACGGGACTAGCGGGATCTATGAGCAGTTCTTC | CASSLDGTSGIYEQFF
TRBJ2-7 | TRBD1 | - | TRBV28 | TGTGCCAGCACCTCCGGGACAGGGGACGAGCAGTACTTC | CASTSGTGDEQYF
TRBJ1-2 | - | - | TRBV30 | TGTGCCTGGAGACAGGCGTATGGCTACACCTTC | CAWRQAYGYTF
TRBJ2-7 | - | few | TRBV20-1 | TGCAGTGCAAGGCACCGGGAGTACGGTTACGAGCAGTACTTC | CSARHREYGYEQYF
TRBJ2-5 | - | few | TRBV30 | TGTGCCTGGAGTCCCCCAACTCGGGAAGAGACCCAGTACTTC | CAWSPPTREETQYF
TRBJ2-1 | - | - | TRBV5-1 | TGCGCCAGCAGCTTGGCCGAGTCGTTCTCCTACAATGAGCAGTTCTTC | CASSLAESFSYNEQFF
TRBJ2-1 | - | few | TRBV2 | TGTGCCAGCAGTGACGAGGTTATCTACAATGAGCAGTTCTTC | CASSDEVIYNEQFF
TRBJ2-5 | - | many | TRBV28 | TGTGCCAGCAGTTCCTCCGAGACCCAGTACTTC | CASSSSETQYF
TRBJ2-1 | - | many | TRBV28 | TGTGCCAGCAGTTACAATGAGCAGTTCTTC | CASSYNEQFF